This T cell receptor beta chain was documented in a study of T cells in Graves' hyperthyroidism and ophthalmopathy (dated by TCRdb to between 2018 and 2020). As for the study more broadly: Peripheral blood samples were taken at initial diagnosis, before any treatment was given. The paper reports TCR Vbeta CDR3 sequencing of 140 or so peripheral blood samples: 43 ophthalmopathy, some 80 hyperthyroidism and around 17 progressor patients. The 80 to 100 discovery patients were randomly divided into training and test sets at a 7:3 ratio. TCR V-J signatures able to tell the groups apart were searched for in a discovery cohort of 90 to 100 patients, of whom 43 had Graves' ophthalmopathy and 55 to 60 had stable Graves' hyperthyroidism. The study also compared thyroid tissue and blood T-cell repertoires from roughly 6 Graves' hyperthyroidism patients. Following sampling, methimazole starting at 30 mg daily was given to hyperthyroidism patients, and high-dose intravenous methylprednisolone was given to ophthalmopathy patients. Whether ophthalmopathy could be predicted prospectively was tested in an independent validation cohort made up of 18 to 20 hyperthyroidism patients plus 17 patients who later progressed to ophthalmopathy. The research as a whole found: Ophthalmopathy was separated from stable hyperthyroidism by a 13 V-J signature model, with approximately 85% sensitivity and about 81% specificity obtained in cross-validation and 80%/75% obtained in testing. No statistical method was used to fix the sample size in advance, and group allocation was not hidden from the investigators. In validation, the model predicted progression to ophthalmopathy a median of roughly six months before onset, with about 70% sensitivity and about 72% specificity. Blood samples also contained most of the expanded thyroid clonotypes (frequency above 0.001), which suggests that blood repertoires may reflect thyroid immune responses.

Ophthalmopathy patients had moderately to severely active disease, with a Clinical Activity Score of 3 or more, a NOSPECS grade of 4 or more, and a disease duration of less than 3 months. Any patient with an uncontrolled infection, another autoimmune disease, pregnancy or lactation was excluded. Diagnoses relied on clinical symptoms, serum thyroxine and TRAb, thyroid ultrasound and orbital computed tomography. PBMCs were isolated from approximately 10 ml of fresh peripheral blood by Ficoll-Paque density gradient centrifugation. Total RNA was extracted with Trizol reagent, and quality was checked on an Agilent 2100 Bioanalyzer. There are many counts of this clonotype. Its target antigen remains unknown. No much larger clone is present one base from it, and per-base qualities are unavailable. The TCR beta CDR3 regions were amplified from the RNA transcripts. A first-round RT-PCR of the TCR CDR3 used the HTBI primer set with the Qiagen OneStep RT-PCR kit. A second multiplex PCR round built the libraries, followed by size selection and purification. Sequencing of the libraries was done on an Illumina HiSeq2000 using paired-end 100 bp reads. As for the original processing: Raw data were processed with SOAPnuke, discarding reads with adapters, uncalled bases, mean Phred below 15, or no exact constant-primer or identifier match. High-quality paired reads were merged with COPE v1.2.5, and unique nucleotide sequences were defined as clonotypes. MiTCR v1.1 was used to align clonotypes to the IMGT TRBV, TRBD and TRBJ reference segments. Only V-J combinations with frequency above 0.0001, covering 99% to 99.2% of repertoires, were analysed. A TCS score was defined as the ratio between F50 (clonal expansion) and ExV (chaos), using BLOSUM62-based TCRdist between CDR3 peptides within each V-J. Welch's t-statistics and random forest reduced fewer than 550 V-J features to some 14, which were used in a naive Bayes classifier (R e1071). The public reads were reanalyzed by TCRdb: fastp trimming at Q25, MiXCR alignment, in-frame beta chains only. Identical CDR3 protein sequences are pooled into one entry, listed with their most common genes and DNA. In this record, the V and J calls reflect TCRdb's handling and not the investigators' own analysis. Recorded for this sample are fewer than 250,000 distinct CDR3 sequences; over 20% of them occurred a single time. The biggest ten clones account for 35% to 40% of the sample.

The sequence was collected from a woman between 40 and 55 years old with Graves' ophthalmopathy. The specimen sequenced was blood.

The DNA sequence is given as TGTGCCAGCAGCTTAGCTCCAGGGGAAAATAATCAGCCCCAGCATTTT. It translates to CASSLAPGENNQPQHF. This chain joins TRBV7-8 to TRBJ1-5, with TRBD1 perhaps the D gene, on 6 matching bases. The cysteine opens and the phenylalanine closes a CDR3 of 16 amino acids. The read is trimmed to its CDR3 DNA, 48 bases read in frame from base 1. Sequences SGHVS (CDR1) and FQNEAQ (CDR2) are obtained from the germline V gene. V drops 0 bases and J drops 4 bases, leaving 13 bases in between.